This TCR beta chain originates from a study of beta chain features in type 1 diabetes. Study-wide points: TCRB CDR3 length was moderately but significantly reduced in all four CD4+ subsets of Type 1 diabetes patients. Researchers reported that naive, central memory and Treg TCRB repertoires appeared more similar in patients than in healthy donors.

A note on this clone: The target antigen is unknown.

Expressed TCRB transcripts were sequenced after all isolated RNA was converted to cDNA. Sequencing used immunoSEQ multiplex PCR; TCRdb keeps in-frame clones, though not all of them. The sample lists about 360,000 clones, around 12% occurring once. Every single donor gave one heparinised blood draw, and these averaged roughly 120 mL. Each of the CD4+ naive, central memory, regulatory and stem cell-like memory populations was sorted via CD45RO/CCR7/CD25/CD127/CD95/CD27. Sequenced input: naive CD4+ T cells from blood. The TCR sequence derives from a man aged 18 to 29 in good health.

CDR3 in amino acids: CASSPTPARVYGYTF. The CDR3 region has the DNA TGTGCCAGCAGCCCCACCCCAGCCAGGGTCTATGGCTACACCTTC. This rearrangement joins TRBV4-2 to TRBJ1-2; tentatively, D is TRBD1 (5 bases). CDR1 and CDR2 from the germline V gene are LGHNA and YNFKEQ. The V end was cut by 4 bases, the J end by 4 bases, with 16 bases between. The CDR3 runs to 15 residues.